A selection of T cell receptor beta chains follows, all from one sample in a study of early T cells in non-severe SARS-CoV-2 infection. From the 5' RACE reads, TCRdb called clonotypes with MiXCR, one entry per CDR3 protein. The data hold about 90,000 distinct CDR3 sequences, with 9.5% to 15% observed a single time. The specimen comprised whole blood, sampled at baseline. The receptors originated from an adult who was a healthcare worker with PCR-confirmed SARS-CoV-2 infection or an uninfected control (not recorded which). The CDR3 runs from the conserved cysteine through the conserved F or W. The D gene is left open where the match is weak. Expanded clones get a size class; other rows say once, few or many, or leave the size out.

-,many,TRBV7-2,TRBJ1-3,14,CASSLGVSGNTIYF,TGTGCCAGCAGCTTAGGGGTATCAGGAAACACCATATATTTT
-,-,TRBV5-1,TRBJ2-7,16,CASSSPRLESPYEQYF,TGCGCCAGCAGCTCCCCGAGACTAGAATCCCCCTACGAGCAGTACTTC
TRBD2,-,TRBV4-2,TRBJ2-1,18,CASSQDNVAGGCYNEQFF,TGTGCCAGCAGCCAGGACAATGTAGCGGGGGGGTGCTACAATGAGCAGTTCTTC
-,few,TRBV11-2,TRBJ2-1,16,CASSLGLSGGADEQFF,TGTGCCAGCAGCTTGGGCCTTTCCGGAGGAGCGGATGAGCAGTTCTTC
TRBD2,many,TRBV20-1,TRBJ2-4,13,CSGLAGGQNIQYF,TGCAGTGGACTAGCGGGGGGCCAAAACATTCAGTACTTC
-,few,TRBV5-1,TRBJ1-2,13,CASSSQGNYGYTF,TGCGCCAGCAGCTCCCAGGGAAACTATGGCTACACCTTC
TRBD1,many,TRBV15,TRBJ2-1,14,CATSGTGPYNEQFF,TGTGCCACCTCTGGGACAGGGCCATACAATGAGCAGTTCTTC
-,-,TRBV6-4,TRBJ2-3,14,CASRERPYTDTQYF,TGTGCCAGCAGGGAGCGGCCCTACACAGATACGCAGTATTTT
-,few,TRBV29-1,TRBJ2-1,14,CRGDTGGPYNEQFF,TGCAGAGGGGACACCGGAGGACCCTACAATGAGCAGTTCTTC
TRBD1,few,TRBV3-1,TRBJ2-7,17,CASSQGAPGQGFYEQYF,TGTGCCAGCAGCCAAGGGGCCCCGGGACAGGGGTTCTACGAGCAGTACTTC
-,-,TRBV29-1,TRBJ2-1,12,CSAGEYENEQFF,TGCAGCGCTGGGGAGTACGAGAATGAGCAGTTCTTC
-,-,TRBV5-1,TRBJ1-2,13,CASSHRTGEGYTF,TGCGCCAGCAGCCATCGGACGGGGGAAGGCTACACCTTC
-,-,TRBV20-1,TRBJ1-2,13,CSARVGSNYGYTF,TGCAGTGCTAGAGTGGGCAGTAACTATGGCTACACCTTC
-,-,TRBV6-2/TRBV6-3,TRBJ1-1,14,CASSYGWVNTEAFF,TGTGCCAGCAGTTACGGTTGGGTGAACACTGAAGCTTTCTTT
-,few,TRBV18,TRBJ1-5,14,CASSASGGNQPQHF,TGTGCCAGCTCAGCATCAGGGGGCAATCAGCCCCAGCATTTT
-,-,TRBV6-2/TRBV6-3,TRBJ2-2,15,CASIPFWGFRGELFF,TGTGCCAGCATACCCTTTTGGGGATTTAGGGGGGAGCTGTTTTTT
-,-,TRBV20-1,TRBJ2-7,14,CSAVDRVGGIEQYF,TGCAGTGCAGTGGACAGGGTCGGGGGGATCGAGCAGTACTTC
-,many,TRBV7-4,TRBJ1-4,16,CASRFPEGGTNEKLFF,TGTGCCAGCAGATTCCCAGAGGGCGGCACTAATGAAAAACTGTTTTTT
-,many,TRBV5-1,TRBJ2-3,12,CASRGETDTQYF,TGCGCCAGCCGCGGGGAGACAGATACGCAGTATTTT
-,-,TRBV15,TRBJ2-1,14,CATTADTPYNEQFF,TGTGCCACCACGGCGGATACCCCCTACAATGAGCAGTTCTTC
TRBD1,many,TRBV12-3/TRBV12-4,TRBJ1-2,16,CASSSRGTGGGYGYTF,TGTGCCAGCAGTTCACGAGGGACAGGGGGCGGCTATGGCTACACCTTC
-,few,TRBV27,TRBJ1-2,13,CASSSQGLDGYTF,TGTGCCAGCAGTTCACAGGGCCTAGACGGCTACACCTTC
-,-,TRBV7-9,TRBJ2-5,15,CASSQNSGGQETQYF,TGTGCCAGCAGCCAAAACTCCGGGGGCCAAGAGACCCAGTACTTC
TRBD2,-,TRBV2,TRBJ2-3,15,CASIVGAGGPDTQYF,TGTGCCAGCATCGTTGGAGCGGGGGGACCAGATACGCAGTATTTT
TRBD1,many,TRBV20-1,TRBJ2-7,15,CSARARWDRPYEQYF,TGCAGTGCTAGAGCGAGGTGGGACAGGCCCTACGAGCAGTACTTC
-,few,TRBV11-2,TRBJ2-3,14,CASRLGGLPDTQYF,TGTGCCAGCCGCCTGGGAGGCCTCCCAGATACGCAGTATTTT
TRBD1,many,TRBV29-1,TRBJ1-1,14,CSVHRTGLNTEAFF,TGCAGCGTGCACCGGACAGGGTTGAACACTGAAGCTTTCTTT
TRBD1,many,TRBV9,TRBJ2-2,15,CASSVAGTGTGELFF,TGTGCCAGCAGCGTAGCCGGGACAGGGACCGGGGAGCTGTTTTTT
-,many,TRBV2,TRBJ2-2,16,CASSVVGVANTGELFF,TGTGCCAGCAGTGTGGTCGGAGTCGCGAACACCGGGGAGCTGTTTTTT
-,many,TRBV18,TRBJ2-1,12,CASQDAATRQFF,TGTGCCAGCCAGGACGCGGCAACAAGGCAGTTCTTC
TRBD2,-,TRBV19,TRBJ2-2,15,CASSRLAGVTGELFF,TGTGCCAGTAGTCGGCTAGCGGGAGTCACCGGGGAGCTGTTTTTT
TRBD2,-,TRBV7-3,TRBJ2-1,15,CASSFSGREYNEQFF,TGTGCCAGCAGCTTTAGCGGGAGGGAGTACAATGAGCAGTTCTTC
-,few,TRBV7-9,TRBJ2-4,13,CASSFPDRNIQYF,TGTGCCAGCAGCTTCCCGGACAGAAACATTCAGTACTTC
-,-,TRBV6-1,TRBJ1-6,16,CASTRHRETYNSPLHF,TGTGCCAGCACGCGACACAGGGAGACCTATAATTCACCCCTCCACTTT